The rows below give T cell receptor beta chains drawn from one sample of a study of blood T cell repertoires in COVID-19. Clones were sequenced by immunoSEQ multiplex PCR, and TCRdb holds only the in-frame ones, with some missing. Of 95,000 to 110,000 clones listed, 87% were seen once; the top ten hold about 15%. Sequenced input: peripheral blood. These receptors came from a man aged 50-59 years with acute or convalescent COVID-19. Both conserved end residues are part of each CDR3. D genes are given only for firm matches. Clone size is shown for a subset of rows, as once, few, many or a class of expanded clone.

v_call,clone_size,j_call,d_call,cdr3_nt,cdr3_aa
TRBV3-1/TRBV3-2,.,TRBJ1-3,TRBD1,TGTGCCAGCAGCCACCAGGGGGTCTCTGGAAACACCATATATTTT,CASSHQGVSGNTIYF
TRBV6-1,.,TRBJ1-1,.,TGTGCCAGCAGTGAACAGGAGGCGGACACTGAAGCTTTCTTT,CASSEQEADTEAFF
TRBV5-4,.,TRBJ1-5,TRBD1,TGTGCCAGCAGCACCGGGACAGGGGATCAGCCCCAGCATTTT,CASSTGTGDQPQHF
TRBV6-5,.,TRBJ2-7,.,TGTGCCAGCAGTTACGTCGGAAGGGGCTCCTACGAGCAGTACTTC,CASSYVGRGSYEQYF
TRBV5-1,.,TRBJ2-7,TRBD1,TGCGCCAGCAGCCGGGGACAGGGAGTCTACGAGCAGTACTTC,CASSRGQGVYEQYF
TRBV7-9,.,TRBJ2-7,TRBD2,TGTGCCAGCAGCCTATCAACGGGAGGGGTCGAGCAGTACTTC,CASSLSTGGVEQYF
TRBV10-3,.,TRBJ1-1,.,TGTGCCATCAGTAAGTCCGGGGGCACTGAAGCTTTCTTT,CAISKSGGTEAFF
TRBV2,.,TRBJ1-6,.,TGTGCCAGCACCGGGGGCTATAATTCACCCCTCCACTTT,CASTGGYNSPLHF
TRBV5-4,.,TRBJ2-5,TRBD1,TGTGCCAGCAGCTTGACAGGGGAAGAGACCCAGTACTTC,CASSLTGEETQYF
TRBV18,.,TRBJ1-5,.,TGTGCCAGCTCACCCGGGGGAAGGAACAATCAGCCCCAGCATTTT,CASSPGGRNNQPQHF
TRBV6-1,.,TRBJ2-1,TRBD2,TGTGCCAGCAGTGAATTCGTAGCGGGAGGGCCCGGGAATGAGCAGTTCTTC,CASSEFVAGGPGNEQFF
TRBV7-2,.,TRBJ1-5,TRBD1,TGTGCCAGCAGCTTAGAAGGACAGGCGGTTCAGCCCCAGCATTTT,CASSLEGQAVQPQHF
TRBV19,.,TRBJ2-1,TRBD2,TGTGCCAGCCGAAGTATTTCCGGACTAGCGGCTCTTACCGCCTACAATGAGCAGTTCTTC,CASRSISGLAALTAYNEQFF
TRBV6-2/TRBV6-3,few,TRBJ2-1,TRBD2,TGTGCCAGCAGTACCGGGGGGAGCTCCTACAATGAGCAGTTCTTC,CASSTGGSSYNEQFF
TRBV19,.,TRBJ2-5,TRBD2,TGTGCCAGTAGTATACTAGCGGGAGGCCATGCGACCCAGTACTTC,CASSILAGGHATQYF
TRBV9,few,TRBJ1-3,.,TGTGCCAGCAGCCCGACAGCCCTCTCTGGAAACACCATATATTTT,CASSPTALSGNTIYF
TRBV21-1,.,TRBJ2-7,.,TGTGCCAGCAGAGGGGACAGGGCGAGCTCCTACGAGCAGTACTTC,CASRGDRASSYEQYF
TRBV25-1,.,TRBJ1-5,TRBD1,TGTGCCAGCAGTGAATATGGGACAGGGTGGAATCAGCCCCAGCATTTT,CASSEYGTGWNQPQHF
TRBV6-5,.,TRBJ2-3,.,TGTGCCAGCAGGGGCCCCGGCACAGATACGCAGTATTTT,CASRGPGTDTQYF
TRBV11-2,few,TRBJ2-7,TRBD1,TGTGCCAGCAGCTTAGTACCGGTTTGGGACAGGGGCTCCTACGAGCAGTACTTC,CASSLVPVWDRGSYEQYF
TRBV28,.,TRBJ2-5,.,TGTGCCAGCAGTGCAGAACCCGACTTCTGGGAGACCCAGTACTTC,CASSAEPDFWETQYF
TRBV25-1,.,TRBJ2-1,.,TGTGCCAGCAGTGAAAGGCCGGGTAGGAATGAGCAGTTCTTC,CASSERPGRNEQFF
TRBV7-9,.,TRBJ2-2,.,TGTGCGAACTCTGGGAGCGCGAACACCGGGGAGCTGTTTTTT,CANSGSANTGELFF
TRBV3-1/TRBV3-2,.,TRBJ1-1,.,TGTGCCAGCAGCCAAGATCGGGTCATAGGGAGGGAAGGGACTGAAGCTTTCTTT,CASSQDRVIGREGTEAFF
TRBV28,.,TRBJ1-2,.,TGTGCCAGCAGTTTTCGTCTGGGAGGCTATGGCTACACCTTC,CASSFRLGGYGYTF
TRBV24-1,.,TRBJ2-3,.,TGTGCCACCAGTTTCCTAGGTACGCAGTATTTT,CATSFLGTQYF
TRBV24-1,.,TRBJ2-7,TRBD2,TGTGCCACCAGTGATTTAGCAGCGGGAGGGCCCAAATACGAGCAGTACTTC,CATSDLAAGGPKYEQYF
TRBV14,.,TRBJ2-1,TRBD2,TGTGCCAGCAGCCAACCGGGACTAGTTACCTACAATGAGCAGTTCTTC,CASSQPGLVTYNEQFF
TRBV30,.,TRBJ2-7,TRBD1,TGTGCCTGGAGTGGTACAGGGGGGACCCACGAGCAGTACTTC,CAWSGTGGTHEQYF
TRBV5-1,.,TRBJ1-1,TRBD1,TGCGCCAGCAGCAGGACAGGGAGTGCCACTGAAGCTTTCTTT,CASSRTGSATEAFF
TRBV19,.,TRBJ2-3,.,TGTGCCAGTAGTGTGACAGCCACAGATACGCAGTATTTT,CASSVTATDTQYF
TRBV3-1/TRBV3-2,.,TRBJ2-1,TRBD2,TGTGCCAGCAGGCCTTCAGCTAGCGGGAGGAACAATGAGCAGTTCTTC,CASRPSASGRNNEQFF
TRBV2,few,TRBJ1-5,.,TGTGCCAGTAAGGGGGTGATCTATCAGCCCCAGCATTTT,CASKGVIYQPQHF
TRBV11-2,once,TRBJ1-3,.,TGTGCCAGCAGGATTCTAGGCGGAAACACCATATATTTT,CASRILGGNTIYF
TRBV29-1,.,TRBJ2-1,TRBD2,TGCAGCGTTGTAGGGACTAGCGGGAGTAATGAGCAGTTCTTC,CSVVGTSGSNEQFF
TRBV6-1,.,TRBJ1-2,.,TGTGCCAGCAGTGAAGGATATAGAAGGGGCTACTATGGCTACACCTTC,CASSEGYRRGYYGYTF
TRBV2,.,TRBJ2-3,.,TGTGCCAGCAAAGGCGGGGTTACTAGCACAGATACGCAGTATTTT,CASKGGVTSTDTQYF
TRBV6-2/TRBV6-3,.,TRBJ2-5,.,TGTGCCAGCAGTTCCTCACAATTCAGGGAGACCCAGTACTTC,CASSSSQFRETQYF
TRBV30,.,TRBJ2-3,.,TGTGCCTGGAGTACAGGGTCAGATACGCAGTATTTT,CAWSTGSDTQYF
TRBV24-1,.,TRBJ2-4,TRBD2,TGTGCCACCTCGACTAGCGGAGCCAAAAACATTCAGTACTTC,CATSTSGAKNIQYF
TRBV4-1,.,TRBJ2-5,.,TGCGCCAGCAGCCTAGAAGGCGGTAGCGGATCCCTGCGGACAGAGACCCAGTACTTC,CASSLEGGSGSLRTETQYF
TRBV6-2/TRBV6-3,.,TRBJ1-1,.,TGTGCCAGCAGTTACTACAGTAGGAACACTGAAGCTTTCTTT,CASSYYSRNTEAFF
TRBV25-1,.,TRBJ1-1,.,TGTGCCAGCAGTGATCGGGGGAACACTGAAGCTTTCTTT,CASSDRGNTEAFF
TRBV7-2,.,TRBJ2-6,.,TGTGCCAGCAGCCCACGGATCGCCAGCGGTCCCTCTGGGGCCAACGTCCTGACTTTC,CASSPRIASGPSGANVLTF
TRBV3-1/TRBV3-2,.,TRBJ2-3,.,TGTGCCAGCAGCCACACCCCGGGAACCGATACGCAGTATTTT,CASSHTPGTDTQYF
TRBV6-5,.,TRBJ1-1,TRBD1,TGTGCCAGCAGATTATCTACAGGGGGAACTGAAGCTTTCTTT,CASRLSTGGTEAFF
TRBV19,.,TRBJ2-2,TRBD1,TGTGCCAGTACCTCCTACGGGACAGGGGCGGCCGGGGAGCTGTTTTTT,CASTSYGTGAAGELFF
TRBV27,.,TRBJ2-7,.,TGTGCCAGCAGCCTTGGGGGACACTACGAGCAGTACTTC,CASSLGGHYEQYF
TRBV10-2,.,TRBJ2-1,TRBD1,TGCGCCAGCTGCGACAGGGGACGGTCCAATGAGCAGTTCTTC,CASCDRGRSNEQFF
TRBV28,.,TRBJ2-2,TRBD2,TGTGCCAGCAGTACTCCCCTAGCGGGAGGACAGACCGGGGAGCTGTTTTTT,CASSTPLAGGQTGELFF
TRBV5-1,.,TRBJ1-2,.,TGCGCCAGCAGCTTGGCCACGGGATTCACCTATGGCTACACCTTC,CASSLATGFTYGYTF